These 21 T cell receptor beta chains originate from one sample sequenced in a study of blood T cell repertoires in COVID-19. Clones were read by immunoSEQ multiplex PCR, and TCRdb kept only the in-frame ones, dropping some. This table has around 440,000 clones, about 91% appearing once. Sequenced material: peripheral blood. Every receptor here comes from a woman in her forties or fifties with COVID-19, enrolled during active disease.

The chain links TRBV4-1 to TRBJ1-4, with 8 nucleotides matching TRBD1. The CDR3 loop spans 13 amino acids. CDR1 and CDR2 (germline): MGHRA, YSYEKL. V shed 4 bases and J 8 bases; nucleotides not matched to a gene: 3. The CDR3 protein is CASSPAGGEKLFF. CDR3 coding DNA: TGCGCCAGCAGCCCGGCAGGGGGCGAAAAACTGTTTTTT.

This chain uses TRBV7-9 with TRBJ1-5; TRBD1 matches 7 bases. The CDR3 totals 14 residues. CDR1 and CDR2 from the germline V gene are SEHNR and FQNEAQ (reference sequence). V gave up 3 bases and J gave up 7 bases; unmatched junction bases: 6. Here the CDR3 DNA reads TGTGCCAGCAGCTTGGGGGACAGTCAGCAGCCCCAGCATTTT. Protein product: CASSLGDSQQPQHF.

The J gene is TRBJ2-1, the V gene TRBV20-1, with TRBD2 identical over 9 bases. V lost 8 bases, J lost 9 bases, and 5 bases stayed unmatched. This CDR3 is 11 amino acids long. Germline values: CDR1 DFQATT, CDR2 SNEGSKA (reference sequence). As DNA, the CDR3 is TGCAGTTCTAAGCGGGGGGCTGAGCAGTTCTTC. Translating gives CSSKRGAEQFF.

The gene calls are TRBV2 and TRBJ2-1; D remains unclear. The CDR3 loop spans 15 amino acids. Germline CDR1 is SNHLY and CDR2 is FYNNEI. Trimming removed 5 bases at V and 3 bases at J, with 14 bases between. CDR3 nucleotides: TGTGCCAGCAGTTTTGAGCCGCACGTCTACAATGAGCAGTTCTTC. Its translation is CASSFEPHVYNEQFF.

This sequence joins TRBV19 and TRBJ2-1; TRBD2 aligns across 9 bases. Germline V lookup: CDR1 LNHDA, CDR2 SQIVND (reference sequence). J lost 5 bases, V lost 2 bases, and 4 bases had no gene match. This CDR3 region has 15 residues. In DNA form, the CDR3 reads TGTGCCAGTAGTATAAGGCGGGGGGGCAACAATGAGCAGTTCTTC. Protein sequence: CASSIRRGGNNEQFF.

The CDR3 loop is CASSEGPDFSSYEQYF. As DNA, the CDR3 is TGTGCCAGCAGTGAAGGTCCGGACTTTAGCTCCTACGAGCAGTACTTC. This chain joins TRBV6-1 and TRBJ2-7, with D maybe TRBD2 (5 bases). Germline CDR1 and CDR2: MNHNS and SASEGT. The CDR3 covers 16 residues. Between the trimmed V and J ends, which lost 1 base and 0 bases, there was a span of 13 bases.

This clone showed up just a few times. The chain carries TRBV9 and TRBJ1-5, with 9 bases aligning to TRBD1. The CDR3 runs 17 residues. Unmatched junction bases numbered 8, after V lost 0 bases and J lost 4 bases. The germline V gene encodes CDR1 SGDLS and CDR2 YYNGEE. CDR3 loop: CASSVEQGAQLNQPQHF. The CDR3 nucleotides are TGTGCCAGCAGCGTAGAACAGGGGGCGCAGTTAAATCAGCCCCAGCATTTT.

The V gene is TRBV6-5, the J gene TRBJ1-2, with 9 bases fitting TRBD1. The CDR3 extends over 15 amino acids. Germline CDR1 reads MNHEY; CDR2 reads SVGAGI. V shed 6 bases and J 5 bases; nucleotides not matched to a gene: 10. The CDR3 nucleotides are TGTGCCAGCAGAGCTCCTAGACAGGGGGGGTATGGCTACACCTTC. Translating gives CASRAPRQGGYGYTF.

The J gene is TRBJ2-2, the V gene TRBV7-3; D possibly corresponds to TRBD1 (5 bases). Germline loops: CDR1 SGHTA, CDR2 FQGTGA. Trimming took off 5 bases at V and 6 bases at J, with 22 bases between the two ends. The CDR3 consists of 17 residues. Here the CDR3 reads CASSPFGPTQGAGELFF. Here the CDR3 DNA reads TGTGCCAGCAGCCCTTTCGGGCCTACCCAAGGGGCCGGGGAGCTGTTTTTT.

The rearrangement links TRBV11-2 to TRBJ1-1, with TRBD1 matching over 8 bases. V shed 1 base and J 1 base; nucleotides not matched to a gene: 2. Germline loops: CDR1 SGHAT, CDR2 FQNNGV. This CDR3 is built from 15 residues. CDR3 coding DNA: TGTGCCAGCAGCTTAGGGCAGGGGGCGAACACTGAAGCTTTCTTT. This gives the protein CASSLGQGANTEAFF.

The chain is built from TRBV7-8 and TRBJ1-1; 11 nucleotides line up with TRBD1. V was pared by 5 bases and J by 3 bases, with 14 bases of the junction left unmatched. CDR1 SGHVS and CDR2 FQNEAQ come from the germline V gene. The CDR3 is made up of 18 amino acids. The CDR3 nucleotides are TGTGCCAGCAGCCCCCGCCGCGGGACAGGGGGTTTGGACACTGAAGCTTTCTTT. As protein: CASSPRRGTGGLDTEAFF.

This chain links TRBV6-1 with TRBJ2-3, with D unclear. V was clipped by 7 bases and J by 5 bases, with 7 bases between them. Germline V lookup: CDR1 MNHNS, CDR2 SASEGT. The CDR3 is 11 amino acids. CDR3 in DNA: TGTGCCAGCACTGACGGAGATACGCAGTATTTT. This translates into CASTDGDTQYF.

This chain joins TRBV28 and TRBJ2-4; 7 bases line up with TRBD1. The CDR3 contains 15 residues. The junction had 12 bases not matched to a gene; V was cut back by 4 bases and J by 9 bases. Germline CDR1 is MDHEN and CDR2 is SYDVKM. CDR3 nucleotide sequence: TGTGCCAGCAGTTCATCGACAGGGAATATTGTCATTCAGTACTTC. This translates into CASSSSTGNIVIQYF.

This clone was detected a few times. This chain joins TRBV15 and TRBJ1-1; 8 positions match TRBD1. The V segment lost 4 bases and the J segment 5 bases; nucleotides outside the gene matches: 9. CDR1 LNHNV and CDR2 YYDKDF come from the germline V gene (reference sequence). The CDR3 runs 15 residues. The CDR3 DNA follows: TGTGCCACCAGCAACACACAGGGGGAGCGGACTGAAGCTTTCTTT. Its translation: CATSNTQGERTEAFF.

A remark on this clone: Other nucleotide sequences from this sample produce the same CDR3. This chain joins TRBV29-1 and TRBJ1-2, with 8 bases matching TRBD1. The CDR3 covers 12 residues. Unmatched junction bases numbered 4, after V lost 3 bases and J lost 7 bases. Per the germline V gene, CDR1 is SQVTM and CDR2 is ANQGSEA. Here the CDR3 reads CSVERTGTGYTF. DNA for the CDR3: TGCAGCGTTGAGAGGACAGGGACTGGCTACACCTTC.

The rearrangement uses TRBV28 and TRBJ2-1; perhaps TRBD2 as D (7 bases). Trimming cost V 3 bases and J 0 bases, with 18 bases left between them. CDR3 length: 18 amino acids. From germline, CDR1 is MDHEN and CDR2 SYDVKM. CDR3 coding DNA: TGTGCCAGCAGTTTCCGGGGGGCGGTAACGAGCTCCTACAATGAGCAGTTCTTC. This encodes CASSFRGAVTSSYNEQFF.

In DNA form, the CDR3 reads TGTGCCAGCAGTTGGGGCAGGGCCCCAGATACGCAGTATTTT. It translates to CASSWGRAPDTQYF. The V gene is TRBV7-3, the J gene TRBJ2-3; the D gene is possibly TRBD1 (5 bases). The CDR3 spans 14 residues. In germline, CDR1 is SGHTA, CDR2 FQGTGA. Trimming took 6 bases from V and 4 from J, leaving 14 bases between them.

The gene calls are TRBV5-1 and TRBJ1-1, with no clear D. The germline V and J ends were trimmed by 7 bases and 1 base, with 20 bases remaining between them. Germline lookup yields CDR1 SGHRS and CDR2 YFSETQ. The CDR3 is 16 residues long. The CDR3 reads CASHASLSATNTEAFF. In DNA, the CDR3 is TGCGCCAGCCACGCCAGCTTGTCAGCGACGAACACTGAAGCTTTCTTT.

This chain uses TRBV30 with TRBJ1-2; the D gene is possibly TRBD1 (6 bases). This CDR3 is 12 amino acids long. V was trimmed by 1 base and J by 4 bases, leaving 7 bases between them. Germline V gene data show CDR1 as GTSNPN and CDR2 as SVGIG (reference sequence). The CDR3 spells CAWSDRAYGYTF. CDR3 DNA sequence: TGTGCCTGGAGTGACAGGGCCTATGGCTACACCTTC.

The rearrangement links TRBV4-1 to TRBJ2-2, with 13 positions matching TRBD2. CDR3 size: 19 residues. Germline trimming cut 4 bases from V and 1 base from J; bases unmatched to any gene: 9. Looked up from germline, CDR1 is MGHRA and CDR2 is YSYEKL. The CDR3: CASSRWTSGGRLNTGELFF. CDR3 nucleotides: TGCGCCAGCAGCCGCTGGACTAGCGGGGGCAGACTGAACACCGGGGAGCTGTTTTTT.

CDR3 loop: CASSRGQILAETQYF. For the CDR3, the DNA is TGTGCCAGCAGCCGGGGACAGATCTTAGCGGAGACCCAGTACTTC. This rearrangement joins TRBV5-6 to TRBJ2-5; TRBD1 agrees at 7 bases. Unmatched junction bases numbered 11, after V lost 4 bases and J lost 5 bases. The CDR3 consists of 15 residues. Looked up from germline, CDR1 is SGHDT and CDR2 is YYEEEE.